This T cell receptor (beta chain) stems from a study of blood T cell repertoires in COVID-19. Looking at the study overall: From T cells, B-cell-depleted T cells, or PBMCs came the material, which was cDNA or gDNA.

Clones were sequenced by immunoSEQ multiplex PCR, and TCRdb holds only the in-frame ones, with some missing. The sample yields 140,000 or so clones, 88% seen once. The CDR3 consists of 15 residues. In germline, CDR1 is MDHEN, CDR2 SYDVKM. V lost 3 bases, J lost 1 base, and 6 bases stayed unmatched. Sequencing input: peripheral blood. This clonotype originated in a human donor with COVID-19, enrolled during active disease. The donor label of this sample is uncertain. The chain carries TRBV28 and TRBJ2-7, with 7 bases aligning to TRBD1. The CDR3 spells CASSFEGQSSYEQYF. The CDR3 DNA sequence: TGTGCCAGCAGTTTCGAGGGACAGAGTTCCTACGAGCAGTACTTC.